The clone carrying this TCR beta chain has only a few counts. The antigen is not known. The sample comes from a study of glioma-infiltrating T cells. Amplification of TCR alpha and beta CDR3 regions from RNA used iRepertoire nested multiplex PCR. Input was 100-400 ng of tissue mRNA or PBMC total RNA. TCRdb reprocessed the multiplex PCR reads via MiXCR and lists one record per CDR3 protein. The data show roughly 200,000 distinct CDR3 sequences, around 42% seen once. Per germline, CDR1 LNHDA and CDR2 SQIVND (reference sequence). The V segment lost 6 bases and the J segment 0 bases; nucleotides outside the gene matches: 4. This CDR3 has 14 amino acids. Study-level results: Very few CDR3 sequences were shared between tissue and blood. Non-neoplastic patients had below-expected tissue-blood divergence, while all gliomas exceeded expectation.

Sequencing was carried out using glioma tissue, nonneoplastic brain tissue, or PBMCs (not recorded which). The chain couples TRBV19 to TRBJ1-1, with 7 nucleotides matching TRBD1. The receptor was derived from a human donor with low-grade glioma or glioblastoma, undergoing nonglioma brain surgery, or in good health (not recorded which). CDR3 protein: CASSWTGLNTEAFF. The CDR3 bases are TGTGCCAGTAGCTGGACAGGATTGAACACTGAAGCTTTCTTT.